Listed here is a single T cell receptor (beta chain). Per the study methods: By means of reference gene primer amplification, nucleated cell counts were estimated. The assay was immunoSEQ multiplex PCR, and TCRdb's table has in-frame clones only and misses some. V and J calls and clone size are copied from that table; D and trimming were computed from the DNA. Found here are about 250,000 clones, 80% to 90% of them singletons; the top ten hold 1.3% to 1.5%. The data originate from a study of blood T cell repertoires in COVID-19. Overall study: Material from acute and convalescent COVID-19 was sourced from the United States, Italy and Spain. Sources were T cells, B-cell-depleted T cells, or PBMCs; the material itself was cDNA or gDNA.

CDR1 is SQVTM, CDR2 ANQGSEA, per germline. The CDR3 is 14 amino acids. With 5 bases clipped from V and 2 bases from J, the junction kept 3 bases outside the gene matches. The clonotype comes from a man aged 80 or over with acute or convalescent COVID-19. The chain couples TRBV29-1 to TRBJ2-7, with 13 bases identical to TRBD2. What was sequenced was peripheral blood. CDR3 protein: CSVLGLAGPYEQYF. As DNA, the CDR3 is TGCAGCGTTTTGGGACTAGCGGGGCCCTACGAGCAGTACTTC.